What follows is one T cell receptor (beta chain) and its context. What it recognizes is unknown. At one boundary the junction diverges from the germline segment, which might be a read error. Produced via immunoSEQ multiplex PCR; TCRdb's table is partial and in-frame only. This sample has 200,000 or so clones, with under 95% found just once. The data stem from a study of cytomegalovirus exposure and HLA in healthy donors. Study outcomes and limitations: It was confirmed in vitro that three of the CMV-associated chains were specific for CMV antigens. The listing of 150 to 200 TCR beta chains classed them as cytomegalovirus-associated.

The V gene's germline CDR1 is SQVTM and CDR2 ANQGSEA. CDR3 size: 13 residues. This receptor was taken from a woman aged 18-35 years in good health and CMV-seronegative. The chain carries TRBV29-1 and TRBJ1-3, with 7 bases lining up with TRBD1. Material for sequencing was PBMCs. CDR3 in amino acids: CCVGTDSGNTIYF. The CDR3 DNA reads TGCTGCGTTGGGACAGACTCTGGAAACACCATATATTTT.